This passage covers 17 T cell receptor beta chains from one sample sequenced in a study of blood T cell repertoires in COVID-19. This table comes from immunoSEQ multiplex PCR, and its TCRdb copy is limited to in-frame clones, with some not included. The table shows approximately 70,000 clones, with under 85% occurring only once. What was sequenced was peripheral blood. These receptors were taken from a man aged 60 to 75 with COVID-19, enrolled during active disease.

V gene TRBV5-1 combines with J gene TRBJ1-5; TRBD1 is a possible D gene (6 bases). Germline V gene data show CDR1 as SGHRS and CDR2 as YFSETQ. V was clipped by 0 bases and J by 1 base, with 11 bases between them. This CDR3 spans 16 amino acids. Here the CDR3 reads CASSLDGRGSNQPQHF. The CDR3 bases are TGCGCCAGCAGCTTGGATGGCAGGGGAAGCAATCAGCCCCAGCATTTT.

The V call is TRBV2, the J call TRBJ2-2; D not certain. Between the trimmed V and J ends, which lost 8 bases and 0 bases, there was a span of 7 bases. The CDR3 consists of 13 residues. Germline assignment: CDR1 SNHLY and CDR2 FYNNEI. CDR3 sequence reads: CASYSSNTGELFF. CDR3 DNA: TGTGCCAGCTACAGCTCGAACACCGGGGAGCTGTTTTTT.

The CDR3 coding sequence is TGTGCCAGCAGCAATGAGCTTTACGTCTACGAGCAGTACTTC. It is translated as CASSNELYVYEQYF. This chain uses TRBV5-6 with TRBJ2-7; D remains unclear. V gave up 4 bases and J gave up 3 bases, with 14 bases separating them. The CDR3 covers 14 residues. CDR1 and CDR2 from the germline V gene are SGHDT and YYEEEE.

The chain is built from TRBV2 and TRBJ1-1; D unresolved. Trimming removed 4 bases at V and 11 bases at J, with 8 bases between. The length of the CDR3 is 10 residues. Germline loops: CDR1 SNHLY, CDR2 FYNNEI. This CDR3 reads CASSGRMAFF. The CDR3 region has the DNA TGTGCCAGCAGTGGGCGGATGGCTTTCTTT.

The rearrangement joins TRBV6-4 to TRBJ1-1; D gene ambiguous. Germline V gene lookup returns CDR1 MRHNA and CDR2 SNTAGT. This CDR3 spans 13 amino acids. The V gene lost 3 bases and the J gene lost 3 bases, with 8 bases spanning the gap. The CDR3 DNA reads as TGTGCCAGCAGTGAGAGGATGGACACTGAAGCTTTCTTT. The encoded protein is CASSERMDTEAFF.

The V call is TRBV6-1, the J call TRBJ1-2; D not certain. V lost 2 bases to trimming and J lost 2 bases, with 6 bases between them. Germline-derived CDR1 and CDR2 are MNHNS and SASEGT. The CDR3 loop spans 13 amino acids. The CDR3 bases are TGTGCCAGCAGTGAATCAGGCAACTATGGCTACACCTTC. Protein sequence: CASSESGNYGYTF.

The chain combines TRBV18 with TRBJ2-7; D is perhaps TRBD1 (5 bases). Trimming removed 3 bases from V and 2 bases from J, with 11 bases in between. The CDR3 runs to 14 residues. Per germline, CDR1 KGHSH and CDR2 LQKENI. CDR3 sequence: CASSPWQGPYEQYF. CDR3 sequence (DNA): TGTGCCAGCTCACCTTGGCAGGGCCCCTACGAGCAGTACTTC.

This clone has more than one count but fewer than ten. The chain carries TRBV19 and TRBJ2-3; no reliable D call. Germline V CDR1 and CDR2: LNHDA, SQIVND (reference sequence). The V and J ends lost 7 bases and 6 bases respectively, with 5 bases between them. The CDR3 sequence is 10 residues long. This chain's CDR3 is CASTIDTQYF. For the CDR3, the DNA is TGTGCCAGTACCATTGATACGCAGTATTTT.

This clone was observed a single time. The gene calls are TRBV4-1 and TRBJ1-2; D is undetermined. The V and J ends lost 4 bases and 0 bases respectively, with 18 bases between them. Germline CDR1 is MGHRA and CDR2 is YSYEKL. CDR3 size: 17 residues. This chain's CDR3 is CASSLVGLRGSNYGYTF. In DNA form, the CDR3 reads TGCGCCAGCAGCCTAGTTGGGTTAAGAGGTTCTAACTATGGCTACACCTTC.

The CDR3 region is CASSQGSARTEAFF. The CDR3 coding sequence is TGTGCCAGCAGCCAAGGGTCAGCGCGCACTGAAGCTTTCTTT. The chain combines TRBV3-1 (or the pseudogene TRBV3-2) with TRBJ1-1; D uncertain. Germline V gives CDR1 LGHDT, CDR2 YNNKEL (reference sequence). The CDR3 spans 14 residues. With 1 base removed from V and 4 bases from J, the gap between germline ends came to 10 bases.

This chain uses TRBV19 with TRBJ2-5; maybe TRBD1 (5 bases). V lost 3 bases to trimming and J lost 4 bases, with 9 bases between them. CDR1 and CDR2 (germline): LNHDA, SQIVND (reference sequence). The CDR3 has 13 residues. The CDR3, as DNA: TGTGCCAGTAGTATGTGGCAGGGAGAGACCCAGTACTTC. This gives the protein CASSMWQGETQYF.

The chain recombines TRBV5-1 with TRBJ2-5; D gene uncertain. Germline V gene sequence: CDR1 SGHRS, CDR2 YFSETQ. The CDR3 is 15 amino acids. V lost 0 bases and J 5 bases, leaving 14 bases between the germline ends. The CDR3 is CASSLARQFGETQYF. CDR3 DNA sequence: TGCGCCAGCAGCTTGGCCAGGCAGTTTGGGGAGACCCAGTACTTC.

This clone appeared a few times. The rearrangement links TRBV5-1 to TRBJ2-1; maybe TRBD2 (6 bases). The CDR3 is made up of 14 amino acids. V dropped 4 bases and J dropped 6 bases, with 14 bases sitting between them. Germline-derived CDR1 and CDR2 are SGHRS and YFSETQ. This chain's CDR3 is CASSLGTFSNEQFF. CDR3 coding DNA: TGCGCCAGCAGCCTCGGGACTTTCAGCAATGAGCAGTTCTTC.

The rearrangement links TRBV7-9 to TRBJ1-1, with 8 bases aligning to TRBD1. This CDR3 contains 16 residues. V lost 5 bases and J lost 1; bases outside the gene matches: 9. CDR1 and CDR2 (germline): SEHNR, FQNEAQ (reference sequence). DNA for the CDR3: TGTGCCAGCAGCCCGCGGACAGGGCTAGCGAACACTGAAGCTTTCTTT. Its translation: CASSPRTGLANTEAFF. Combining the CDR3 with reference TRBV7-9 and TRBJ1-1 gives the whole variable domain DTGVSQNPRHKITKRGQNVTFRCDPISEHNRLYWYRQTLGQGPEFLTYFQNEAQLEKSRLLSDRFSAERPKGSFSTLEIQRTEQGDSAMYLCASSPRTGLANTEAFFGQGTRLTVV.

The count of this clone is one. This chain joins TRBV5-4 and TRBJ1-2; TRBD1 aligns across 7 bases. Germline V gene lookup returns CDR1 SGHNT and CDR2 YYREEE (reference sequence). J gave up 8 bases and V 0 bases, and 7 bases lay outside the gene matches. The CDR3 is 14 amino acids. The CDR3 DNA reads TGTGCCAGCAGCTTGGTGACAGGGTTCGGCGGCTACACCTTC. It codes for CASSLVTGFGGYTF.

The CDR3 here is CASSTRGNEQYF. The CDR3 nucleotides read TGTGCCAGCAGTACGAGGGGGAACGAGCAGTACTTC. The chain carries TRBV12-3 or TRBV12-4 and TRBJ2-7, with a possible D match to TRBD1 (6 bases). Trimming removed 5 bases at V and 5 bases at J, with 10 bases between. The CDR3 spans 12 residues.

CDR3 nucleotides: TGCAGTGCTAGTCACGGAGGGCGAGCCACCGGGGAGCTGTTTTTT. Residues: CSASHGGRATGELFF. This chain connects TRBV20-1 to TRBJ2-2, with D possibly matching TRBD2 (6 bases). The germline gives CDR1 DFQATT, CDR2 SNEGSKA (reference sequence). The CDR3 runs 15 residues. V lost 3 bases and J lost 4, with 15 bases in between.